This T cell receptor (beta chain) originates from a study of graft-versus-host responses after intestinal transplantation. This clone showed up just a few times. The antigen remains undetermined. Germline CDR1 is MDHEN and CDR2 is SYDVKM. V shed 3 bases and J 3 bases; nucleotides not matched to a gene: 5. The CDR3 has 14 amino acids. Profiled with immunoSEQ multiplex PCR; TCRdb holds only in-frame clones, not every one. This sample has about 120,000 clones, with 90% to 95% found just once. This TCR was sampled from a human donor who received an intestinal transplant. The sample in question was unstimulated CD4+ T cells sorted from spleen or lymph node cells, obtained before intestinal transplant. V usage is TRBV28 and J usage is TRBJ2-7; 7 nucleotides match TRBD2. CDR3: CASSFTAGVYEQYF. Here the CDR3 DNA reads TGTGCCAGCAGTTTTACGGCGGGGGTCTACGAGCAGTACTTC.